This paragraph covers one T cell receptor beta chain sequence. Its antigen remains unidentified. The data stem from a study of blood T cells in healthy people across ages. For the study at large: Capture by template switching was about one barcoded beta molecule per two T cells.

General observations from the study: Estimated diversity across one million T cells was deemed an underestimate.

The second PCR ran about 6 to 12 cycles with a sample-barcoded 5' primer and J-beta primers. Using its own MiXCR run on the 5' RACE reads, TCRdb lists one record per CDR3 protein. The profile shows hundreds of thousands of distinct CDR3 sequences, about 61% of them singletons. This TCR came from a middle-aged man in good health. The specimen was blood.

The CDR3 here is CASSSRQSLGREQYF. CDR3 coding DNA: TGTGCCAGCAGCTCCAGACAGTCCCTAGGGCGTGAGCAGTACTTC. The genes are TRBV9 and TRBJ2-5; TRBD1 is a possible D gene (5 bases). This CDR3 is built from 15 residues. Germline loops: CDR1 SGDLS, CDR2 YYNGEE. Trimming took 4 bases from V and 11 from J, leaving 24 bases between them.